This T cell receptor beta chain came from a study of brain T cells in children with intractable seizures. The sequenced cases were selected for having the highest brain T cell transcript signatures. Pre-surgery treatment included at least one anti-epileptic drug. Only in-frame clones appear in the TCRdb table, and some are missing; sequencing was by immunoSEQ multiplex PCR. The data hold tens of thousands of clones, with around 94% observed a single time. CDR1 and CDR2 (germline): SGHTA, FQGTGA. Trimming left V 3 bases short and J 7 bases short, with 12 bases between. The length of the CDR3 is 13 residues.

V is TRBV7-3 and J is TRBJ1-1; D unclear. This sequence was found in a boy younger than 18 with focal cortical dysplasia and intractable seizures. Sample: peripheral blood, taken at surgery. This CDR3 is CASSLNAQVEAFF. DNA of the CDR3: TGTGCCAGCAGCTTGAATGCCCAGGTTGAAGCTTTCTTT.